A single sample gave rise to the 23 T cell receptor beta chains below, sequenced in a study. Treg sorting used a CD4+CD25+CD127-/low gate. TCRdb re-analysed the 5' RACE reads in MiXCR, keeping a single row per CDR3 protein. Of 9,500 to 15,000 distinct CDR3 sequences listed, 45% to 60% are singletons. The specimen was tumor-infiltrating Tregs sorted from the breast tumor. The receptors originated from a female donor with breast cancer.

Here the CDR3 reads CASSSIRDYEQYF. CDR3 DNA: TGTGCCAGCAGCTCTATCCGGGACTACGAGCAGTACTTC. The J gene is TRBJ2-7, the V gene TRBV7-9; possible D gene TRBD2, 5 bases. Germline CDR1 is SEHNR and CDR2 is FQNEAQ (reference sequence). The length of the CDR3 is 13 residues. Trimming left V 4 bases short and J 3 bases short, with 10 bases between.

This clonotype has just a few counts. The chain joins TRBV19 to TRBJ1-5; D gene unclear. Trimming removed 5 bases at V and 9 bases at J, with 32 bases between. The CDR3 is 19 amino acids. Germline CDR1 LNHDA, CDR2 SQIVND (reference sequence). DNA for the CDR3: TGTGCCAGTAGTGGAGGCCCTGGCTCGGCTCGCGTTCGACAATGGCCCCAGCATTTT. This codes for CASSGGPGSARVRQWPQHF.

The chain combines TRBV6-5 with TRBJ1-4; D not certain. The germline V and J ends were trimmed by 0 bases and 7 bases, with 6 bases remaining between them. Germline V gene sequence: CDR1 MNHEY, CDR2 SVGAGI. CDR3 length: 13 amino acids. CDR3 region: CASSYSPFEKLFF. The CDR3 DNA sequence: TGTGCCAGCAGTTACTCCCCGTTTGAAAAACTGTTTTTT.

This clonotype has a handful of counts. The chain links TRBV29-1 to TRBJ2-7; D is undetermined. The germline CDR1 and CDR2 sequences are SQVTM and ANQGSEA. This CDR3 has 12 residues. V was clipped by 6 bases and J by 0 bases, with 9 bases between them. The CDR3, as DNA: TGCAGCGTCCGACCGGGCTCCTACGAGCAGTACTTC. Amino acid sequence: CSVRPGSYEQYF.

The J gene is TRBJ1-1, the V gene TRBV12-3 or TRBV12-4; D is unresolved. V dropped 3 bases and J dropped 5 bases, with 7 bases sitting between them. The CDR3 is made up of 12 amino acids. CDR3 protein: CASSLGRTEAFF. CDR3 DNA: TGTGCCAGCAGTTTGGGCAGGACTGAAGCTTTCTTT.

This chain uses TRBV7-3 with TRBJ2-1; no clear D. Germline loops: CDR1 SGHTA, CDR2 FQGTGA. The CDR3 spans 15 residues. V was clipped by 1 base and J by 1 base, with 8 bases between them. CDR3 region: CASSLNSPSYNEQFF. The CDR3 DNA reads TGTGCCAGCAGCTTAAACAGTCCTTCCTACAATGAGCAGTTCTTC.

CDR3 protein: CSAQAREPQETQYF. DNA for the CDR3: TGCAGTGCTCAGGCGCGGGAGCCGCAGGAGACCCAGTACTTC. The rearrangement links TRBV20-1 to TRBJ2-5; 7 bases agree with TRBD2. This CDR3 contains 14 residues. Germline V CDR1 and CDR2: DFQATT, SNEGSKA (reference sequence). The ends lost 5 bases at V and 5 bases at J; junction bases unmatched: 11.

The chain combines TRBV20-1 with TRBJ1-5; D might be TRBD1 (5 bases). Per germline, CDR1 DFQATT and CDR2 SNEGSKA (reference sequence). This CDR3 contains 12 residues. With 6 bases removed from V and 8 bases from J, the gap between germline ends came to 14 bases. As DNA, the CDR3 is TGCAGTGCAAACGCCCCGGGGGAGCCCCAGCATTTT. Translating gives CSANAPGEPQHF.

A remark on this clonotype: Germline and junction disagree at one end, which may indicate a read error. This chain uses TRBV5-1 with TRBJ2-6; no firm D call. Germline CDR1 is SGHRS and CDR2 is YFSETQ. This CDR3 region has 13 residues. In DNA form, the CDR3 reads TGCGCCAGCAGCTCATCGACGGCCGACGTCCTGACTTTC. Translating it yields CASSSSTADVLTF.

V and J are TRBV7-2 and TRBJ2-1; 14 bases map to TRBD2. This CDR3 has 16 residues. CDR1 is SGHTA, CDR2 FQGNSA, per germline. V lost 5 bases and J lost 7; bases outside the gene matches: 7. The CDR3 sequence is CASSVGLAGGGNEQFF. In nucleotides, the CDR3 is TGTGCCAGCAGCGTAGGACTAGCGGGAGGCGGGAATGAGCAGTTCTTC. The full variable domain, completed using reference TRBV7-2 and TRBJ2-1, is GAGVSQSPSNKVTEKGKDVELRCDPISGHTALYWYRQSLGQGLEFLIYFQGNSAPDKSGLPSDRFSAERTGGSVSTLTIQRTQQEDSAVYLCASSVGLAGGGNEQFFGPGTRLTVL.

For this clonotype: A junction boundary mismatches the germline segment, possibly from a read error. The chain has TRBV7-2 and TRBJ2-2, with D uncertain. The germline CDR1 and CDR2 sequences are SGHTA and FQGNSA. This CDR3 comprises 12 residues. The CDR3 coding sequence is TGCGCCAGCAGTAAATACACCGGGGAGCTGTTTTTT. It specifies CASSKYTGELFF.

The CDR3 DNA is TGCAGTGCTAGTCCCGGGGGGCGGCCCCAGCATTTT. It yields the protein CSASPGGRPQHF. The chain recombines TRBV20-1 with TRBJ1-5, with D perhaps TRBD1 (6 bases). This CDR3 region has 12 residues. From germline, CDR1 is DFQATT and CDR2 SNEGSKA (reference sequence). The V end was cut by 3 bases, the J end by 9 bases, with 12 bases between.

The gene calls are TRBV4-1 and TRBJ1-2, with D unclear. Deletions cut 4 bases from V and 9 bases from J, with 15 bases between. This CDR3 is built from 13 residues. The germline gives CDR1 MGHRA, CDR2 YSYEKL. CDR3 sequence reads: CASSPDRDYSYTF. CDR3 nucleotide sequence: TGCGCCAGCAGCCCCGATAGGGATTACAGCTACACCTTC.

The chain employs TRBV24-1 and TRBJ2-1; D is uncertain. CDR3 length: 15 residues. Trimming pared 3 bases from V and 4 bases from J, leaving 12 bases between. CDR1 is KGHDR and CDR2 is SFDVKD in the germline V gene. The CDR3 DNA follows: TGTGCCACCAGTGATAGAGGAAGGGCTTACAATGAGCAGTTCTTC. It is translated as CATSDRGRAYNEQFF.

The chain uses TRBV5-1 and TRBJ2-3; 11 bases match TRBD1. Germline CDR1 and CDR2: SGHRS and YFSETQ. CDR3 length: 17 amino acids. V was clipped by 4 bases and J by 7 bases; unmatched bases: 14. CDR3 sequence: CASSLNVGQGAVNTQYF. CDR3 DNA: TGCGCCAGCAGCCTGAATGTCGGACAGGGGGCAGTAAATACGCAGTATTTT.

The J gene is TRBJ2-1, the V gene TRBV5-1, with TRBD2 identical over 11 bases. J lost 3 bases, V lost 4 bases, and 6 bases had no gene match. The CDR3 has 16 residues. Germline-derived CDR1 and CDR2 are SGHRS and YFSETQ. The CDR3 loop is CASSTHTSGSYNEQFF. In DNA form, the CDR3 reads TGCGCCAGCAGCACTCATACTAGCGGGAGCTACAATGAGCAGTTCTTC.

The rearrangement joins TRBV7-3 to TRBJ2-7, with D uncertain. V lost 6 bases, J lost 0 bases, and 6 bases lay in between. Germline V CDR1 and CDR2: SGHTA, FQGTGA. The CDR3 is 12 amino acids. CDR3 in amino acids: CASSSSSYEQYF. Written as DNA, the CDR3 is TGTGCCAGCAGTTCTAGCTCCTACGAGCAGTACTTC.

On this clonotype itself: A junction boundary mismatches the germline segment, possibly from a read error. V is TRBV20-1 and J is TRBJ1-1; TRBD1 agrees at 7 bases. This CDR3 comprises 12 residues. Per germline, CDR1 DFQATT and CDR2 SNEGSKA (reference sequence). The CDR3 DNA follows: TGCAGTGCTCGAGAGACAGGGTTGGGAGCTTTCTTT. Translated: CSARETGLGAFF.

The gene calls are TRBV4-2 and TRBJ1-3, with TRBD1 matching over 9 bases. Looked up from germline, CDR1 is LGHNA and CDR2 is YNFKEQ. V lost 4 bases to trimming and J lost 4 bases; unmatched junction nucleotides: 5. The CDR3 covers 15 residues. As DNA, the CDR3 is TGTGCCAGCAGCCCGGGACAGGGATCGGGAAACACCATATATTTT. Its translation is CASSPGQGSGNTIYF.

The gene calls are TRBV5-5 and TRBJ2-4; 7 nucleotides match TRBD1. Germline lookup yields CDR1 SGHKS and CDR2 YYEKEE (reference sequence). The CDR3 runs 15 residues. J gave up 8 bases and V 0 bases, and 8 bases lay outside the gene matches. The CDR3 loop reads CASSLGQGISDIQYF. In DNA form, the CDR3 reads TGTGCCAGCAGCTTGGGACAGGGTATCTCAGACATTCAGTACTTC.

Notes on this clonotype: No conserved phenylalanine or tryptophan is present at the end of the CDR3, so a read error is the likely explanation. V is TRBV7-2 and J is TRBJ2-3; D not certain. Deletions cut 4 bases from V and 6 bases from J, with 11 bases between. Germline CDR1 reads SGHTA; CDR2 reads FQGNSA. CDR3 size: 13 residues. The CDR3 DNA follows: TGTGCCAGCAGCTACGGAGTACCTGATACGCAGTATCTT. Translation: CASSYGVPDTQYL.

This clonotype was counted a few times. The V and J genes are TRBV5-1 and TRBJ1-4; no firm D call. The CDR3 length is 14 residues. Looked up from germline, CDR1 is SGHRS and CDR2 is YFSETQ. Trimming removed 0 bases at V and 3 bases at J, with 6 bases between. The CDR3 region has the DNA TGCGCCAGCAGCTTGGTTGCGTCTAATGAAAAACTGTTTTTT. It translates to CASSLVASNEKLFF.

This clonotype was detected a few times. For the CDR3, the DNA is TGCAGCTCAGGACTCACAGGGGGTTCGGCAGAGACCCAGTACTTC. This sequence encodes CSSGLTGGSAETQYF. J is TRBJ2-5 and V is TRBV29-1, with 8 positions matching TRBD1. Trimming removed 8 bases from V and 4 bases from J; junction bases left unmatched: 15. The CDR3 spans 15 residues. The germline CDR1 and CDR2 sequences are SQVTM and ANQGSEA.